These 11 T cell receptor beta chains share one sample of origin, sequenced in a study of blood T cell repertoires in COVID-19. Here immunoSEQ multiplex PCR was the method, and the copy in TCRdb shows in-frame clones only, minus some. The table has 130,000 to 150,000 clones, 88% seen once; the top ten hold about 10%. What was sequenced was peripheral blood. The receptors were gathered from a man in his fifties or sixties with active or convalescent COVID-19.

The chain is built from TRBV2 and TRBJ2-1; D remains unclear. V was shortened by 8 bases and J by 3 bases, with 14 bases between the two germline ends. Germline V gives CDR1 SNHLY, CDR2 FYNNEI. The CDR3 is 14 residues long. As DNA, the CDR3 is TGTGCCAGCGGCGGTAGCTCCCGCTACAATGAGCAGTTCTTC. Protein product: CASGGSSRYNEQFF.

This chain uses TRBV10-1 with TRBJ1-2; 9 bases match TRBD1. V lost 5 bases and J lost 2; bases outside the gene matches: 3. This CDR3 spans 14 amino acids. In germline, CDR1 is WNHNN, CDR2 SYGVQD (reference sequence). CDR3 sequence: CASSPGQGNYGYTF. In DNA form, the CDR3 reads TGCGCCAGCAGTCCCGGACAGGGGAACTATGGCTACACCTTC.

This CDR3 reads CASSQDHGGRGYTF. Written as DNA, the CDR3 is TGTGCCAGCAGCCAAGATCATGGAGGGAGGGGCTACACCTTC. The rearrangement uses TRBV3-1 (or the pseudogene TRBV3-2) and TRBJ1-2; no definite D call. Per germline, CDR1 LGHDT and CDR2 YNNKEL (reference sequence). V was shortened by 0 bases and J by 8 bases, with 13 bases between the two germline ends. The CDR3 totals 14 residues.

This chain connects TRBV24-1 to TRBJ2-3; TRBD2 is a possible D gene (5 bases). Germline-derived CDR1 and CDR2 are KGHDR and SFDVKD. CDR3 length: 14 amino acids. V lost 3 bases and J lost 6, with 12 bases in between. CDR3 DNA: TGTGCCACCAGTGATGGAGTAGCGCATGATACGCAGTATTTT. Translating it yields CATSDGVAHDTQYF.

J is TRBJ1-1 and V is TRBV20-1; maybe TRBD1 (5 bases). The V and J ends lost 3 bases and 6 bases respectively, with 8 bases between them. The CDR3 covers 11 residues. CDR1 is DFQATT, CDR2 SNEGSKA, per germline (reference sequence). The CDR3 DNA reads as TGCAGTGCTAGCTCAGGGCCTGAAGCTTTCTTT. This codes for CSASSGPEAFF.

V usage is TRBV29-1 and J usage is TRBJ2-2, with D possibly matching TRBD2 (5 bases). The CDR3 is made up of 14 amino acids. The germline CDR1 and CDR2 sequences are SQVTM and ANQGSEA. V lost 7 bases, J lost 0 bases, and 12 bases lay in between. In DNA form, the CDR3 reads TGCAGCGCCGAGAGGGAAGCGAACACCGGGGAGCTGTTTTTT. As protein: CSAEREANTGELFF.

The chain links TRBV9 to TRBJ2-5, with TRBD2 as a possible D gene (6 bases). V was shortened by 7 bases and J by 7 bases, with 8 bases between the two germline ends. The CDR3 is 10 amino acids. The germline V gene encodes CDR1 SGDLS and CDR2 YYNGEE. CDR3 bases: TGTGCCAGCGGGGGAGGGACCCAGTACTTC. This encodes CASGGGTQYF. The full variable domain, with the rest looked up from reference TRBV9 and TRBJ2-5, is DSGVTQTPKHLITATGQRVTLRCSPRSGDLSVYWYQQSLDQGLQFLIQYYNGEERAKGNILERFSAQQFPDLHSELNLSSLELGDSALYFCASGGGTQYFGPGTRLLVL.

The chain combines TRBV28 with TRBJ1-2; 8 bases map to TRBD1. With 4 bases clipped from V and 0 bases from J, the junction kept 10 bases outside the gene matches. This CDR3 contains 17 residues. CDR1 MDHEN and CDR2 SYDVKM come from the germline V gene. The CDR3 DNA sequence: TGTGCCAGCAGTTCCTCCGAAGGACAGGGACCTAACTATGGCTACACCTTC. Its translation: CASSSSEGQGPNYGYTF.

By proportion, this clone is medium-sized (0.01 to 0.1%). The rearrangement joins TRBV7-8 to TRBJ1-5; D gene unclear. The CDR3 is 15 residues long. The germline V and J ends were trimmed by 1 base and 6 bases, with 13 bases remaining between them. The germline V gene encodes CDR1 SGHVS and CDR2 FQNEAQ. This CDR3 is CASSLVEGAGQPQHF. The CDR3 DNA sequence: TGTGCCAGCAGCTTAGTAGAGGGCGCGGGTCAGCCCCAGCATTTT. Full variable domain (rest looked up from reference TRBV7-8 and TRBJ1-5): GAGVSQSPRYKVAKRGQDVALRCDPISGHVSLFWYQQALGQGPEFLTYFQNEAQLDKSGLPSDRFFAERPEGSVSTLKIQRTQQEDSAVYLCASSLVEGAGQPQHFGDGTRLSIL.

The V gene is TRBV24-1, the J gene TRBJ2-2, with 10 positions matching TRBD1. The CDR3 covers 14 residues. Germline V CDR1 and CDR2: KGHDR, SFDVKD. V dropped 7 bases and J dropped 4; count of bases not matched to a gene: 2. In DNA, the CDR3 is TGTGCCACCAGGGGGACAGGGGCCACCGGGGAGCTGTTTTTT. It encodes CATRGTGATGELFF.

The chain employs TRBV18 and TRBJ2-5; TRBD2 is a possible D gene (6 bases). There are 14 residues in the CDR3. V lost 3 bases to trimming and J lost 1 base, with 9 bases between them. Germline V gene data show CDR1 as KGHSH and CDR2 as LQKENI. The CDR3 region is CASSPTGLQETQYF. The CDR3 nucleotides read TGTGCCAGCTCACCTACGGGACTCCAAGAGACCCAGTACTTC.